The 22 T cell receptor beta chains reported below all come from one sample, sequenced in a study of T cells in Graves' hyperthyroidism and ophthalmopathy. What was amplified from RNA transcripts were TCR beta CDR3 regions. TCR CDR3 underwent first-round RT-PCR with the HTBI primer set. In TCRdb, the multiplex PCR reads were re-called with MiXCR into one record per CDR3 protein. The sample lists roughly 710,000 distinct CDR3 sequences, around a third seen once, with less than 40% in the top ten. The sample consisted of blood. The receptors shown here come from a woman in her 40s with Graves' hyperthyroidism.

This chain joins TRBV6-2 or TRBV6-3 and TRBJ1-1; maybe TRBD1 (5 bases). The V and J ends lost 8 bases and 8 bases respectively, with 9 bases between them. The CDR3 spans 10 residues. The V gene's germline CDR1 is MNHEY and CDR2 SVGEGT. In DNA form, the CDR3 reads TGTGCCAGCGGGGGTCGCGAAGCTTTCTTT. Protein sequence: CASGGREAFF.

This clonotype appeared a few times. This chain joins TRBV19 and TRBJ2-2, with 7 bases identical to TRBD1. The ends lost 5 bases at V and 6 bases at J; junction bases unmatched: 15. Germline V gene sequence: CDR1 LNHDA, CDR2 SQIVND (reference sequence). This CDR3 is built from 17 residues. CDR3: CASSRQGGLGTAGELFF. CDR3 bases: TGTGCCAGTAGTCGACAGGGCGGGCTGGGTACTGCCGGGGAGCTGTTTTTT.

This clonotype has a count of ten or more. The chain uses TRBV7-3 and TRBJ2-5; D unclear. Germline assignment: CDR1 SGHTA and CDR2 FQGTGA. Trimming cost V 3 bases and J 1 base, with 6 bases left between them. CDR3 length: 13 amino acids. CDR3 protein: CASSLTTQETQYF. CDR3 coding DNA: TGTGCCAGCAGCTTGACCACCCAAGAGACCCAGTACTTC.

This clonotype has just a few counts. The chain couples TRBV6-5 to TRBJ1-3, with 8 bases aligning to TRBD1. This CDR3 region has 16 residues. Germline V lookup: CDR1 MNHEY, CDR2 SVGAGI. V shed 5 bases, J shed 3 bases, and the junction held 9 bases outside the gene matches. The CDR3 region is CASSATGVFGGNTIYF. Here the CDR3 DNA reads TGTGCCAGCAGTGCGACAGGGGTATTCGGTGGAAACACCATATATTTT.

This clonotype appeared many times. The genes are TRBV7-2 and TRBJ2-5; 9 positions match TRBD2. Germline CDR1 and CDR2: SGHTA and FQGNSA. The CDR3 runs to 14 residues. The V gene end was trimmed by 5 bases and the J gene end by 5 bases; junction bases not matched to a gene: 6. The CDR3 sequence is CASSKRGVEETQYF. DNA for the CDR3: TGTGCCAGCAGCAAGCGGGGGGTGGAGGAGACCCAGTACTTC. The variable domain in full, with the rest retrieved from reference TRBV7-2 and TRBJ2-5, is GAGVSQSPSNKVTEKGKDVELRCDPISGHTALYWYRQSLGQGLEFLIYFQGNSAPDKSGLPSDRFSAERTGGSVSTLTIQRTQQEDSAVYLCASSKRGVEETQYFGPGTRLLVL.

This clonotype was counted a few times. This sequence joins TRBV29-1 and TRBJ1-2; D unclear. The CDR3 is made up of 13 amino acids. The germline V and J ends were trimmed by 8 bases and 8 bases, with 21 bases remaining between them. In germline, CDR1 is SQVTM, CDR2 ANQGSEA. Here the CDR3 reads CSRGQPDLEGYTF. As DNA, the CDR3 is TGCAGCAGAGGGCAGCCAGATTTGGAAGGCTACACCTTC.

This clonotype was detected only a few times. This chain links TRBV7-8 with TRBJ1-4, with a weak D call TRBD1 (5 bases). CDR1 is SGHVS, CDR2 FQNEAQ, per germline. CDR3 length: 16 residues. Trimming took off 2 bases at V and 8 bases at J, with 18 bases between the two ends. The CDR3 sequence: CASSLLGGARQEKLFF. CDR3 sequence (DNA): TGTGCCAGCAGCTTACTCGGTGGGGCGAGGCAAGAAAAACTGTTTTTT.

The V call is TRBV6-2 or TRBV6-3, the J call TRBJ2-7, with D perhaps TRBD1 (5 bases). Trimming shortened V by 2 bases and J by 4 bases, and 15 bases separated the two germline ends. CDR1 and CDR2 from the germline V gene are MNHEY and SVGEGT. This CDR3 is 15 amino acids long. CDR3 sequence: CASSYRTRGHYEQYF. In DNA, the CDR3 is TGTGCCAGCAGTTACCGTACACGAGGACATTACGAGCAGTACTTC.

The sample holds a few counts of this clonotype. The chain combines TRBV5-1 with TRBJ2-7; perhaps TRBD1 as D (5 bases). CDR1 is SGHRS and CDR2 is YFSETQ in the germline V gene. V was clipped by 0 bases and J by 2 bases, with 12 bases between them. CDR3 length equals 15 residues. CDR3 nucleotide sequence: TGCGCCAGCAGCTTGGGACAGTTGTTCCCCTACGAGCAGTACTTC. Translation gives CASSLGQLFPYEQYF.

At least ten counts were recorded for this clonotype. The J gene is TRBJ1-6, the V gene TRBV5-1; D remains ambiguous. The V and J ends lost 0 bases and 7 bases respectively, with 11 bases between them. Germline V gives CDR1 SGHRS, CDR2 YFSETQ. The CDR3 consists of 15 residues. The CDR3 loop is CASSLERALNSPLHF. CDR3 bases: TGCGCCAGCAGCTTGGAGCGGGCCCTGAATTCACCCCTCCACTTT.

The chain links TRBV4-2 to TRBJ2-5; the match to TRBD2 covers 9 bases. Germline CDR1 reads LGHNA; CDR2 reads YNFKEQ. The length of the CDR3 is 19 residues. V trimming: 3 bases; J trimming: 2 bases; junction bases outside the gene matches: 16. CDR3: CASSQTPRGGGGAQETQYF. CDR3 sequence (DNA): TGTGCCAGCAGCCAGACCCCCCGGGGTGGCGGGGGGGCACAAGAGACCCAGTACTTC.

The chain recombines TRBV20-1 with TRBJ1-2; D unresolved. The CDR3 contains 13 residues. Trimming removed 3 bases at V and 1 base at J, with 9 bases between. Germline V gives CDR1 DFQATT, CDR2 SNEGSKA (reference sequence). The DNA for the CDR3 is TGCAGTGCTAGGCGGGGTGATAACTATGGCTACACCTTC. Translated, it gives CSARRGDNYGYTF.

V and J are TRBV6-5 and TRBJ2-2; possibly TRBD2 for D (5 bases). Germline-derived CDR1 and CDR2 are MNHEY and SVGAGI. CDR3 length: 19 residues. Trimming cost V 2 bases and J 7 bases, with 26 bases left between them. The CDR3 spells CASSYGERWKSHLGGELFF. DNA of the CDR3: TGTGCCAGCAGTTACGGGGAGCGTTGGAAGTCTCATTTAGGCGGGGAGCTGTTTTTT.

This clonotype occurred many times. This chain connects TRBV7-9 to TRBJ2-7; 7 positions agree with TRBD1. Per germline, CDR1 SEHNR and CDR2 FQNEAQ (reference sequence). The V segment lost 5 bases and the J segment 4 bases; nucleotides outside the gene matches: 11. The CDR3 is 15 residues long. The CDR3 DNA reads as TGTGCCAGCAGCCCCACAGGGGCTGGAGGATACGAGCAGTACTTC. It is translated as CASSPTGAGGYEQYF. The whole variable domain, remainder taken from reference TRBV7-9 and TRBJ2-7, is DTGVSQNPRHKITKRGQNVTFRCDPISEHNRLYWYRQTLGQGPEFLTYFQNEAQLEKSRLLSDRFSAERPKGSFSTLEIQRTEQGDSAMYLCASSPTGAGGYEQYFGPGTRLTVT.

This clonotype appeared many times. The gene calls are TRBV10-3 and TRBJ2-7, with D uncertain. This CDR3 is 13 amino acids long. The germline gives CDR1 ENHRY, CDR2 SYGVKD. The V gene lost 4 bases and the J gene lost 0 bases, with 7 bases spanning the gap. In DNA form, the CDR3 reads TGTGCCATCAGTGCCTGGCCCTCCTACGAGCAGTACTTC. Encoded protein: CAISAWPSYEQYF.

The chain recombines TRBV7-2 with TRBJ1-4; TRBD1 aligns across 8 bases. The CDR3 covers 15 residues. The junction had 7 bases not matched to a gene; V was cut back by 5 bases and J by 5 bases. Germline V gene data show CDR1 as SGHTA and CDR2 as FQGNSA. CDR3 residues: CASSRTGSYNEKLFF. The CDR3 DNA follows: TGTGCCAGCAGCAGGACAGGGTCCTACAATGAAAAACTGTTTTTT. Based on the CDR3 plus reference TRBV7-2 and TRBJ1-4, the full variable domain is GAGVSQSPSNKVTEKGKDVELRCDPISGHTALYWYRQSLGQGLEFLIYFQGNSAPDKSGLPSDRFSAERTGGSVSTLTIQRTQQEDSAVYLCASSRTGSYNEKLFFGSGTQLSVL.

About this clonotype: A read error may explain this, as a much larger clone is one base away. This sequence joins TRBV9 and TRBJ2-7; D not certain. Germline values: CDR1 SGDLS, CDR2 YYNGEE. The CDR3 is made up of 15 amino acids. The CDR3 region is CASSHGPTPSYERYF. CDR3 bases: TGTGCCAGCTCCCACGGACCTACGCCCTCCTACGAGCGGTACTTC.

The sample holds a few counts of this clonotype. The rearrangement links TRBV20-1 to TRBJ1-5, with a tentative D call TRBD1 (5 bases). This CDR3 contains 15 residues. Germline V gives CDR1 DFQATT, CDR2 SNEGSKA (reference sequence). Trimming removed 5 bases at V and 5 bases at J, with 19 bases between. The CDR3 sequence is CSAPKGGTGDQPQHF. The CDR3 coding sequence is TGCAGTGCTCCTAAGGGAGGGACGGGTGATCAGCCCCAGCATTTT.

CDR3 in DNA: TGTGCCAGCAGTTTATCGATGGCAGGGGTGGGCGGCTACACCTTC. This codes for CASSLSMAGVGGYTF. The rearrangement joins TRBV27 to TRBJ1-2, with D possibly being TRBD1 (6 bases). Trimming cost V 0 bases and J 8 bases, with 16 bases left between them. Germline V gene data show CDR1 as MNHEY and CDR2 as SMNVEV (reference sequence). The CDR3 has 15 amino acids.

Regarding this clonotype: Possible read error: a much larger clone is one base away. V and J are TRBV24-1 and TRBJ1-2, with D possibly matching TRBD1 (5 bases). The CDR3 has 12 residues. CDR1 and CDR2 from the germline V gene are KGHDR and SFDVKD. Trimming pared 5 bases from V and 10 bases from J, leaving 13 bases between. The CDR3 DNA sequence: TGTGCCACCAGTGGAGCGGGACCGGACTACACCTTC. Protein product: CATSGAGPDYTF.

The genes are TRBV2 and TRBJ1-1, with D perhaps TRBD1 (6 bases). Trimming took 8 bases from V and 4 from J, leaving 14 bases between them. Germline loops: CDR1 SNHLY, CDR2 FYNNEI. The CDR3 spans 13 residues. The CDR3 DNA is TGTGCCAGCCGAGGGGGGACAATCACTGAAGCTTTCTTT. Translating it yields CASRGGTITEAFF.

This clonotype was observed many times. The chain is built from TRBV15 and TRBJ1-3, with a possible D match to TRBD1 (5 bases). CDR1 and CDR2 (germline): LNHNV, YYDKDF (reference sequence). V gave up 1 base and J gave up 2 bases, with 6 bases separating them. The CDR3 runs 14 residues. The CDR3 bases are TGTGCCACCAGCAGAGTAGGGGCTGGAAACACCATATATTTT. It is translated as CATSRVGAGNTIYF.